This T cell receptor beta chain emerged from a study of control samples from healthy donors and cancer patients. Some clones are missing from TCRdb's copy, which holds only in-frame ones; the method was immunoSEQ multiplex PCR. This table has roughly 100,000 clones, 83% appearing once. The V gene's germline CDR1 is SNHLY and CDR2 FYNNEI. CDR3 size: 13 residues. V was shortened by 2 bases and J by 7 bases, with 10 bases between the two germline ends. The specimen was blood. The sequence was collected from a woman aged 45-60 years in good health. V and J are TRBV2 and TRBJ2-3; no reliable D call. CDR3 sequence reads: CASSEYLDNTQYF. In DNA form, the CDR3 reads TGTGCCAGCAGTGAATACCTAGACAATACGCAGTATTTT.